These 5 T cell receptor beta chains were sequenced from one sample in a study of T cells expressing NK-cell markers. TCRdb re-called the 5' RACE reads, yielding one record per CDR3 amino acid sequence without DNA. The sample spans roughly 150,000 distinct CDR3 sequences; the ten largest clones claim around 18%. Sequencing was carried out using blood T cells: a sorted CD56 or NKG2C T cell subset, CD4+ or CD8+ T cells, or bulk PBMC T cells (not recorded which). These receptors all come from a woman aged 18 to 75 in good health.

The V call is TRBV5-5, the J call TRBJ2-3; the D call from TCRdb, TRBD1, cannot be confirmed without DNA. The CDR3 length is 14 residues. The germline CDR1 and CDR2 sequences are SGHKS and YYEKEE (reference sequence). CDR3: CASSYRDSTDTQYF.

This CDR3 is CASSLPPLRDTF. J is TRBJ1-2 and V is TRBV12-3 or TRBV12-4. The CDR3 sequence is 12 residues long.

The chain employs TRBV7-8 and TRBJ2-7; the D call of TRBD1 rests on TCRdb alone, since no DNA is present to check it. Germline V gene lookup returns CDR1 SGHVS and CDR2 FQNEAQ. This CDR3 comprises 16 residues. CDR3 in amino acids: CASSSHRVSLSYEQYF. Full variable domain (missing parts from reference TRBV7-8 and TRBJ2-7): GAGVSQSPRYKVAKRGQDVALRCDPISGHVSLFWYQQALGQGPEFLTYFQNEAQLDKSGLPSDRFFAERPEGSVSTLKIQRTQQEDSAVYLCASSSHRVSLSYEQYFGPGTRLTVT.

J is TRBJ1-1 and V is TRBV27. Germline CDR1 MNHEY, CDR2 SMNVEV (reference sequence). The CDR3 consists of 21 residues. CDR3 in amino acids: CASSSTNGRSWQRPGFTEAFF.

CDR3 sequence reads: CASSREGQPNEKLFF. The V and J genes are TRBV5-1 and TRBJ1-4; the TRBD1 assignment by TCRdb is unverifiable without DNA. The CDR3 contains 15 residues. Germline-derived CDR1 and CDR2 are SGHRS and YFSETQ.